Below, 2 T cell receptor beta chains from the same sample are listed, as sequenced in a study of human T cells and chemical hapten exposure. Time point defined: patch test 2, 6 weeks after DPC sensitization. As for treatment: therapeutic diphenylcyclopropenone sensitization with weekly scalp DPC. TCRdb analysed the RACE reads with MiXCR anew, one entry per CDR3 protein. The sample records tens of thousands of distinct CDR3 sequences, 8.5% to 9% being singletons. The sample in question was whole blood, obtained in connection with sensitization to the hapten diphenylcyclopropenone (DPC). The receptor source for this set is a woman between 45 and 65 years old with alopecia areata. Some clones in this sample may be carry-over from other donors' samples.

This chain joins TRBV12-3 or TRBV12-4 and TRBJ1-1; the D gene is possibly TRBD1 (5 bases). This CDR3 is 13 amino acids long. V lost 6 bases, J lost 1 base, and 9 bases lay in between. The CDR3 nucleotides read TGTGCCAGCAGCCATGGGACGAACACTGAAGCTTTCTTT. This codes for CASSHGTNTEAFF.

This clonotype was picked up a small number of times. Relative to the germline gene, one junction end is altered; a read error may explain this. This chain links TRBV7-2 with TRBJ1-5; the D is unclear. CDR1 is SGHTA, CDR2 FQGNSA, per germline. CDR3 length: 14 amino acids. The CDR3 reads CASSLAGGNQPQNF. CDR3 nucleotides: TGTGCCAGCAGCTTGGCAGGTGGCAATCAGCCCCAGAATTTT.